The 14 T cell receptor beta chains presented below share a single source sample, sequenced in a study of cytomegalovirus exposure and HLA in healthy donors. Sequenced by immunoSEQ multiplex PCR; TCRdb stores in-frame clones only, minus some. The sample has 220,000 or so clones, 75% to 95% seen once. The sequencing input was PBMCs. Receptors originate from a young woman in good health and CMV-seronegative.

The rearrangement joins TRBV7-6 to TRBJ2-2; 10 positions match TRBD1. J lost 7 bases, V lost 5 bases, and 4 bases had no gene match. Germline loops: CDR1 SGHVS, CDR2 FNYEAQ. CDR3 length: 14 amino acids. CDR3 loop: CASSPGTGDGELFF. The DNA of the CDR3 is TGTGCCAGCAGCCCTGGGACAGGGGACGGGGAGCTGTTTTTT.

This clone was detected only once. V gene TRBV30 combines with J gene TRBJ2-1; 12 nucleotides match TRBD2. V shed 4 bases, J shed 14 bases, and the junction held 12 bases outside the gene matches. CDR3 size: 14 residues. From germline, CDR1 is GTSNPN and CDR2 SVGIG (reference sequence). CDR3 DNA sequence: TGTGCCTGGAAACACCTCGGACTAGCGGGAATGAAGTTCTTC. Encoded protein: CAWKHLGLAGMKFF.

The gene calls are TRBV19 and TRBJ2-2; 9 bases are a match to TRBD1. The germline V gene encodes CDR1 LNHDA and CDR2 SQIVND (reference sequence). CDR3 length: 14 residues. V shed 8 bases, J shed 12 bases, and the junction held 13 bases outside the gene matches. CDR3 amino acids: CASLLGTGSTKLFF. CDR3 nucleotides: TGTGCCAGTCTGCTTGGGACAGGGAGTACGAAGCTGTTTTTT.

This chain links TRBV18 with TRBJ2-3, with unresolved D. The CDR3 contains 13 residues. The germline CDR1 and CDR2 sequences are KGHSH and LQKENI. Trimming cost V 3 bases and J 1 base, with 5 bases left between them. The CDR3 DNA sequence: TGTGCCAGCTCACCGTCGGGCACAGATACGCAGTATTTT. Its translation: CASSPSGTDTQYF.

V usage is TRBV7-9 and J usage is TRBJ2-1; 9 positions agree with TRBD2. The length of the CDR3 is 16 residues. Trimming removed 6 bases from V and 0 bases from J; junction bases left unmatched: 6. Germline V gene lookup returns CDR1 SEHNR and CDR2 FQNEAQ (reference sequence). CDR3 region: CASSGLAHSSYNEQFF. The CDR3 DNA reads as TGTGCCAGCAGTGGACTAGCGCATAGCTCCTACAATGAGCAGTTCTTC.

This chain joins TRBV5-1 and TRBJ2-7, with 8 bases fitting TRBD2. The CDR3 covers 15 residues. Per germline, CDR1 SGHRS and CDR2 YFSETQ. The V segment lost 0 bases and the J segment 3 bases; nucleotides outside the gene matches: 5. The CDR3 DNA reads as TGCGCCAGCAGCTTGGAACTAGCGGAGCTCTACGAGCAGTACTTC. It is translated as CASSLELAELYEQYF.

Worth noting for this clone: The junction differs from germline at one of its ends, possibly a read error. The chain couples TRBV29-1 to TRBJ2-1; 8 positions match TRBD2. Germline V CDR1 and CDR2: SQVTM, ANQGSEA. This CDR3 comprises 12 residues. CDR3 sequence (DNA): TGCAGCGTGGAAGAAGCGGGAGTTGAGCAGTTCTTC. Its translation: CSVEEAGVEQFF.

The chain employs TRBV6-4 and TRBJ1-2; D not resolved. The CDR3 totals 13 residues. Looked up from germline, CDR1 is MRHNA and CDR2 is SNTAGT. Trimming stripped 6 bases from V and 7 bases from J, with 15 bases between. As DNA, the CDR3 is TGTGCCAGCAGCCTTGGGAGGGAGCGTGGCTACACCTTC. Translation: CASSLGRERGYTF.

The gene calls are TRBV5-1 and TRBJ1-1; D may be TRBD1 (6 bases). CDR1 and CDR2 from the germline V gene are SGHRS and YFSETQ. Trimming removed 4 bases from V and 1 base from J, with 20 bases in between. This CDR3 is built from 17 residues. This CDR3 is CASSDHVWGLENTEAFF. DNA of the CDR3: TGCGCCAGCAGCGACCACGTCTGGGGGCTTGAGAACACTGAAGCTTTCTTT.

This chain connects TRBV5-1 to TRBJ2-7; 9 bases map to TRBD2. Germline CDR1 is SGHRS and CDR2 is YFSETQ. The J segment lost 0 bases and the V segment lost 7 bases, leaving 2 bases of the junction unmatched. There are 13 residues in the CDR3. CDR3 DNA: TGCGCCAGCCGGACTAGCGACTCCTACGAGCAGTACTTC. It specifies CASRTSDSYEQYF.

The gene calls are TRBV7-9 and TRBJ2-7; tentative D call: TRBD1 (6 bases). This CDR3 is 13 amino acids long. Between the trimmed V and J ends, which lost 5 bases and 5 bases, there was a span of 13 bases. CDR1 and CDR2 (germline): SEHNR, FQNEAQ (reference sequence). The CDR3, as DNA: TGTGCCAGCAGCCTCACAGGGATCCACGAGCAGTACTTC. It encodes CASSLTGIHEQYF.

The J gene is TRBJ1-1, the V gene TRBV27; D gene unclear. Trimming removed 10 bases from V and 0 bases from J, with 9 bases in between. CDR1 MNHEY and CDR2 SMNVEV come from the germline V gene (reference sequence). CDR3 size: 12 residues. The CDR3 nucleotides are TGTGCCATCGGGCGGGTGAACACTGAAGCTTTCTTT. Translating gives CAIGRVNTEAFF.

This rearrangement joins TRBV5-1 to TRBJ1-6; 12 bases line up with TRBD1. The CDR3 contains 16 residues. Germline-derived CDR1 and CDR2 are SGHRS and YFSETQ. The ends lost 0 bases at V and 9 bases at J; junction bases unmatched: 4. The CDR3, as DNA: TGCGCCAGCAGCTTGGATGGGACAGGGGGCGGTTCACCCCTCCACTTT. Translating gives CASSLDGTGGGSPLHF.

The genes are TRBV6-1 and TRBJ2-7; 10 bases align to TRBD2. With 1 base clipped from V and 0 bases from J, the junction kept 9 bases outside the gene matches. This CDR3 has 18 residues. The germline gives CDR1 MNHNS, CDR2 SASEGT. The CDR3 reads CASSEGRKGLADSYEQYF. The DNA for the CDR3 is TGTGCCAGCAGTGAAGGCAGGAAAGGACTAGCGGACTCCTACGAGCAGTACTTC.